The 3 T cell receptor beta chains presented below share a single source sample, sequenced in a study of glioma-infiltrating T cells. Amplification of TCR alpha and beta CDR3 regions from RNA used iRepertoire nested multiplex PCR. TCRdb called the multiplex PCR reads again in MiXCR, with one record for every CDR3 protein. The sample includes 100,000 to 150,000 distinct CDR3 sequences, approximately 25% of them seen just once. Sequenced sample: glioma tissue, nonneoplastic brain tissue, or PBMCs (not recorded which). Receptors were obtained from a human donor with low-grade glioma or glioblastoma, undergoing nonglioma brain surgery, or in good health (not recorded which).

Details on this clonotype: This sequence may be a read error, since a much larger clone differs from it by one base. The chain recombines TRBV4-1 with TRBJ2-7; D ambiguous. Per germline, CDR1 MGHRA and CDR2 YSYEKL. The CDR3 is 16 residues long. CDR3 in amino acids: CASNQDITVSSYEQYF. Here the CDR3 DNA reads TGCGCCAGCAACCAAGATATAACGGTGAGCTCCTACGAGCAGTACTTC.

About this clonotype: This clone may be a read error of a much larger clone one base away. The J gene is TRBJ2-1, the V gene TRBV10-3; a weak D match, TRBD2 (6 bases). The CDR3 runs 14 residues. CDR1 is ENHRY, CDR2 SYGVKD, per germline. CDR3 protein: CAISAASVYNEQLF. The CDR3 coding sequence is TGTGCCATCAGTGCGGCTAGCGTTTACAATGAGCAGTTATTC.

The rearrangement links TRBV3-1 to TRBJ2-7, with TRBD2 matching over 9 bases. This CDR3 is built from 15 residues. The germline V gene encodes CDR1 LGHDT and CDR2 YNNKEL (reference sequence). Losses at the gene ends were 3 bases for V and 6 bases for J; bases not matched to a gene: 9. CDR3 sequence: CASSQNSGSPLEQYF. The DNA for the CDR3 is TGTGCCAGCAGCCAGAATAGCGGGAGCCCTCTCGAGCAGTACTTC.